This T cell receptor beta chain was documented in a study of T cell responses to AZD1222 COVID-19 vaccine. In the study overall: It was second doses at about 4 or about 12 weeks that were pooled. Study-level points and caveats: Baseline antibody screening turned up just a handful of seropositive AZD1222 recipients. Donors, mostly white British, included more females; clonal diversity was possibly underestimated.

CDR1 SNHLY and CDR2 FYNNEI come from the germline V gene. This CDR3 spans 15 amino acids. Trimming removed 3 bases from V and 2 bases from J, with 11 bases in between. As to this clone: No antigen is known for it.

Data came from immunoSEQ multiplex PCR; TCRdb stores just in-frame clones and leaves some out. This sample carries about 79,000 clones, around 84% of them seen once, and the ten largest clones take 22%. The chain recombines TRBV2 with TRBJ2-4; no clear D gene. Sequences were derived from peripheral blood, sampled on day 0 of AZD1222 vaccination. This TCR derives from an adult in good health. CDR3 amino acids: CASSETPTTKNIQYF. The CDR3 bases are TGTGCCAGCAGTGAGACCCCAACGACCAAAAACATTCAGTACTTC. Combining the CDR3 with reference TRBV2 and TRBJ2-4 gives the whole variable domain EPEVTQTPSHQVTQMGQEVILRCVPISNHLYFYWYRQILGQKVEFLVSFYNNEISEKSEIFDDQFSVERPDGSNFTLKIRSTKLEDSAMYFCASSETPTTKNIQYFGAGTRLSVL.